One sample yielded the 10 T cell receptor beta chains listed below, sequenced in a study of identical twins. MiXCR, applied by TCRdb to the 5' RACE reads, yields one record per CDR3 protein. The sample lists about 530,000 distinct CDR3 sequences; approximately 20% were seen once. The sample was also linked to a second study, of yellow fever vaccine responses in identical twins.

The sample was CD4+ T cells sorted from blood. The receptors shown here come from a woman younger than 30 in good health.

This clonotype was observed a few times. This chain uses TRBV4-1 with TRBJ2-1; the D gene is possibly TRBD2 (6 bases). The CDR3 spans 15 residues. Trimming took off 5 bases at V and 5 bases at J, with 16 bases between the two ends. The germline gives CDR1 MGHRA, CDR2 YSYEKL. The CDR3: CASSGTWVLNNEQFF. The CDR3, as DNA: TGCGCCAGCAGCGGGACTTGGGTTTTGAACAATGAGCAGTTCTTC.

This clonotype was seen more than once but under ten times. The chain links TRBV5-1 to TRBJ2-3; D is unresolved. From germline, CDR1 is SGHRS and CDR2 YFSETQ. The CDR3 consists of 15 residues. The V and J ends lost 0 bases and 2 bases respectively, with 10 bases between them. As DNA, the CDR3 is TGCGCCAGCAGCTTGGTTATCGGATCCACAGATACGCAGTATTTT. Its protein is CASSLVIGSTDTQYF.

A few counts support this clonotype. The chain is built from TRBV5-1 and TRBJ2-5; TRBD1 aligns across 7 bases. The CDR3 runs 14 residues. V trimming: 4 bases; J trimming: 4 bases; junction bases outside the gene matches: 7. The germline gives CDR1 SGHRS, CDR2 YFSETQ. CDR3 amino acids: CASSPGTEGETQYF. Here the CDR3 DNA reads TGCGCCAGCAGCCCCGGGACAGAGGGAGAGACCCAGTACTTC. The whole variable domain, remainder taken from reference TRBV5-1 and TRBJ2-5, is KAGVTQTPRYLIKTRGQQVTLSCSPISGHRSVSWYQQTPGQGLQFLFEYFSETQRNKGNFPGRFSGRQFSNSRSEMNVSTLELGDSALYLCASSPGTEGETQYFGPGTRLLVL.

The chain employs TRBV20-1 and TRBJ1-1; D gene unclear. The CDR3 sequence is 12 residues long. Germline V CDR1 and CDR2: DFQATT, SNEGSKA (reference sequence). V lost 6 bases, J lost 1 base, and 9 bases lay in between. CDR3 sequence reads: CSARLTNTEAFF. CDR3 nucleotide sequence: TGCAGTGCACGACTGACGAACACTGAAGCTTTCTTT.

V gene TRBV18 combines with J gene TRBJ2-7, with D maybe TRBD2 (6 bases). Germline lookup yields CDR1 KGHSH and CDR2 LQKENI. Trimming left V 3 bases short and J 6 bases short, with 12 bases between. This CDR3 is built from 13 residues. CDR3 in DNA: TGTGCCAGCTCACCCGTCCAGGGAGGCGAGCAGTACGTC. Its translation: CASSPVQGGEQYV.

The chain couples TRBV20-1 to TRBJ2-5; TRBD2 matches 16 bases. This CDR3 contains 16 residues. The germline V gene has CDR1 DFQATT and CDR2 SNEGSKA (reference sequence). The junction had 6 bases not matched to a gene; V was cut back by 5 bases and J by 3 bases. CDR3 loop: CSAVGLAGGLKETQYF. The CDR3 nucleotides read TGCAGTGCTGTGGGACTAGCGGGGGGGCTAAAAGAGACCCAGTACTTC.

This clonotype was counted between two and nine times. J is TRBJ2-5 and V is TRBV27; 9 bases agree with TRBD2. The J segment lost 2 bases and the V segment lost 1 base, leaving 5 bases of the junction unmatched. CDR1 and CDR2 from the germline V gene are MNHEY and SMNVEV (reference sequence). There are 16 residues in the CDR3. The CDR3 DNA reads as TGTGCCAGCAGTTTATTTGGCGGGAGGGTACAAGAGACCCAGTACTTC. Amino acids: CASSLFGGRVQETQYF.

The chain uses TRBV7-8 and TRBJ2-7; D not resolved. Germline lookup yields CDR1 SGHVS and CDR2 FQNEAQ. The CDR3 covers 16 residues. V was cut by 2 bases and J by 2 bases, with 16 bases left in between. In nucleotides, the CDR3 is TGTGCCAGCAGCTTATTTGCGGACGCATATACCTACGAGCAGTACTTC. The encoded protein is CASSLFADAYTYEQYF.

This clonotype was counted only a few times. V usage is TRBV18 and J usage is TRBJ2-1; 12 bases are shared with TRBD2. With 8 bases clipped from V and 5 bases from J, the junction kept 7 bases outside the gene matches. The CDR3 is 15 residues long. Germline CDR1 is KGHSH and CDR2 is LQKENI. This chain's CDR3 is CASSPGLAGDNEQFF. The CDR3, as DNA: TGTGCCAGCAGCCCGGGACTAGCGGGCGACAATGAGCAGTTCTTC.

This clonotype was seen only a few times. CDR3 nucleotide sequence: TGTGCCAGCAGGGACACAGGGTCCGGCACAGATACGCAGTATTTT. It specifies CASRDTGSGTDTQYF. The J gene is TRBJ2-3, the V gene TRBV6-1, with D perhaps matching TRBD1 (6 bases). In germline, CDR1 is MNHNS, CDR2 SASEGT. This CDR3 contains 15 residues. V was cut by 6 bases and J by 1 base, with 14 bases left in between.